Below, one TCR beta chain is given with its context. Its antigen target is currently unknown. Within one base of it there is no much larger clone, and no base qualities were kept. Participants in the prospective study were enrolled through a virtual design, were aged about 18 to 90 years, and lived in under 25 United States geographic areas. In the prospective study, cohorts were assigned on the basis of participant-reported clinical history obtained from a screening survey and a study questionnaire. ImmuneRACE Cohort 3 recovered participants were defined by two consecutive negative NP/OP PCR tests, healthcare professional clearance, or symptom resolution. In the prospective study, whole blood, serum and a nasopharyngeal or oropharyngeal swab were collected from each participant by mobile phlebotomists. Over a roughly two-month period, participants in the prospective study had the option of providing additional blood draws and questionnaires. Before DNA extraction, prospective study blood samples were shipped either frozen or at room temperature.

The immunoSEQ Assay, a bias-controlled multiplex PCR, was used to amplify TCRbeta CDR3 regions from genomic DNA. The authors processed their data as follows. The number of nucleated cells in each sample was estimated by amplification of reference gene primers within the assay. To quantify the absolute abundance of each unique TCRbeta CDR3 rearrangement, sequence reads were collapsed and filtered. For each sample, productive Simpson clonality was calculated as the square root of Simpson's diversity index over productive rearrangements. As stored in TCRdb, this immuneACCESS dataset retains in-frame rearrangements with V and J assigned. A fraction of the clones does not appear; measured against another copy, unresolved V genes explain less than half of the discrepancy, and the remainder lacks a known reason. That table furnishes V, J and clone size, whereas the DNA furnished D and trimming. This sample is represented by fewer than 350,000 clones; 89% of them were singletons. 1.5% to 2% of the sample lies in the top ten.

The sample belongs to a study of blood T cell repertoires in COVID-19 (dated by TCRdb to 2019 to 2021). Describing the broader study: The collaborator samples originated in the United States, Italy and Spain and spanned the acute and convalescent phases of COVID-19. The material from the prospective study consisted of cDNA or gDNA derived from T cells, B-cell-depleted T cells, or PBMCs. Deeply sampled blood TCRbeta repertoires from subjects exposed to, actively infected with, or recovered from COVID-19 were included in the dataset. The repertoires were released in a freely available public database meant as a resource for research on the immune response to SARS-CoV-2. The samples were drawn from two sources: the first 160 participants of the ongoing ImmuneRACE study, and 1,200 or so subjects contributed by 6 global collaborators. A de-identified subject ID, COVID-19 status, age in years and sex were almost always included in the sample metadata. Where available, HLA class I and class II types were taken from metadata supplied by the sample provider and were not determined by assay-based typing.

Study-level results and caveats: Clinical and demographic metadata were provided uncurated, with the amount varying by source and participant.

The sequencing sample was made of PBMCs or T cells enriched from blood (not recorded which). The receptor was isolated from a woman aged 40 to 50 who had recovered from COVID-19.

The base sequence is TGTGCCAGCAGCCCTTCCGGGGACAGGGAGGTAGGGGGCTACACCTTC. The encoded protein is CASSPSGDREVGGYTF. This receptor chain uses TRBV9 and TRBJ1-2; 9 of the junction bases match TRBD1. CDR1 SGDLS and CDR2 YYNGEE were looked up in the germline V gene. There are 16 amino acids in the CDR3, from cysteine to phenylalanine inclusive. Only the CDR3 region is kept as DNA, spanning 48 bases read in frame from base 1. Compared with germline, V lacks 4 bases and J lacks 8 bases; bases without a gene match: 15.